This TCR beta chain was observed in a study of blood T cell repertoires in COVID-19. V was shortened by 1 base and J by 6 bases, with 16 bases between the two germline ends. The CDR3 has 15 amino acids. Germline V gene data show CDR1 as WNHNN and CDR2 as SYGVQD (reference sequence). The data were produced by immunoSEQ multiplex PCR, yet TCRdb's version contains in-frame clones alone and is incomplete. The sample comprises around 220,000 clones, more than 85% of which are singletons, and about 2% rests with the top ten. This sequence joins TRBV10-1 and TRBJ2-7; a weak D match, TRBD2 (6 bases). The TCR originated in a man in his forties with active or convalescent COVID-19. Input material: peripheral blood. CDR3 residues: CASSEWSLARGEQYF. CDR3 sequence (DNA): TGCGCCAGCAGTGAGTGGTCACTAGCAAGGGGCGAGCAGTACTTC.